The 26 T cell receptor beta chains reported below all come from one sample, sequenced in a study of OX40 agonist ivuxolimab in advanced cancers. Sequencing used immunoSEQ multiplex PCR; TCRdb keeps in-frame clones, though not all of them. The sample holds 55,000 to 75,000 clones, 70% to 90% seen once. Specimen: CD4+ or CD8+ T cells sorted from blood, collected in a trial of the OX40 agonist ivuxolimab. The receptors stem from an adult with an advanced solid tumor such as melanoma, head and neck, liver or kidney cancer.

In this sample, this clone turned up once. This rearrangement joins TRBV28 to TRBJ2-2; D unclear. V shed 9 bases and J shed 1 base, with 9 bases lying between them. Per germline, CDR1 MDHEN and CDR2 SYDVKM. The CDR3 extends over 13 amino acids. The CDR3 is CASQTQNTGELFF. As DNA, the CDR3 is TGTGCCAGTCAGACACAGAACACCGGGGAGCTGTTTTTT. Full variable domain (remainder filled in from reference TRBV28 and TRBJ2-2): DVKVTQSSRYLVKRTGEKVFLECVQDMDHENMFWYRQDPGLGLRLIYFSYDVKMKEKGDIPEGYSVSREKKERFSLILESASTNQTSMYLCASQTQNTGELFFGEGSRLTVL.

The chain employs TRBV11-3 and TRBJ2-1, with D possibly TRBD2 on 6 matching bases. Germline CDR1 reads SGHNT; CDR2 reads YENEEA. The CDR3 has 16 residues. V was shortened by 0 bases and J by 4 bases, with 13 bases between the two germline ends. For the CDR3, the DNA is TGTGCCAGCAGCTTAGAAACGGGAGTAGCGTACAATGAGCAGTTCTTC. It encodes CASSLETGVAYNEQFF.

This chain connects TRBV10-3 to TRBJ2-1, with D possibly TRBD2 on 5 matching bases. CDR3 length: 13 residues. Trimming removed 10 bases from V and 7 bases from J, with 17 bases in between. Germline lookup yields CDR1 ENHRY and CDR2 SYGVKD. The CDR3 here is CATLDRPGNEQFF. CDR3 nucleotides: TGTGCCACCCTCGACCGTCCGGGGAATGAGCAGTTCTTC.

The CDR3 loop is CASSWGGSDTEAFF. The DNA for the CDR3 is TGTGCCAGCAGCTGGGGGGGATCGGACACTGAAGCTTTCTTT. The V call is TRBV7-2, the J call TRBJ1-1; D perhaps matches TRBD1 (5 bases). Germline V gene data show CDR1 as SGHTA and CDR2 as FQGNSA. The germline V and J ends were trimmed by 4 bases and 3 bases, with 12 bases remaining between them. This CDR3 is built from 14 residues.

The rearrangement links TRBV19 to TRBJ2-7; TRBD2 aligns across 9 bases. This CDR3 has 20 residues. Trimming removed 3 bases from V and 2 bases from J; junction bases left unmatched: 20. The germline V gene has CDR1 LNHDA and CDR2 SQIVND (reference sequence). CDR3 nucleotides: TGTGCCAGTAGTATTGATCGACTCGCTAGCGGGAATTTCCCACCCTACGAGCAGTACTTC. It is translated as CASSIDRLASGNFPPYEQYF.

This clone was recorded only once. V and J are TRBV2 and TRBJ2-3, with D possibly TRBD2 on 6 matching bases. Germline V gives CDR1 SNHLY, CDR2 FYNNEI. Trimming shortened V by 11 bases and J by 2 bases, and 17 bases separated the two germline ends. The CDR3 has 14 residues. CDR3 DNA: TGTGCCTCCCGGGTAGCGGTGATCACAGATACGCAGTATTTT. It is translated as CASRVAVITDTQYF.

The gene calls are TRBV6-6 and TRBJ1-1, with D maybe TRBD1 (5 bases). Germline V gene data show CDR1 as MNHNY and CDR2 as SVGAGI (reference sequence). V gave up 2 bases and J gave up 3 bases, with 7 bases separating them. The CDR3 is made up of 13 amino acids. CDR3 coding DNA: TGTGCCAGCAGTTACGGGGGTCACACTGAAGCTTTCTTT. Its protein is CASSYGGHTEAFF.

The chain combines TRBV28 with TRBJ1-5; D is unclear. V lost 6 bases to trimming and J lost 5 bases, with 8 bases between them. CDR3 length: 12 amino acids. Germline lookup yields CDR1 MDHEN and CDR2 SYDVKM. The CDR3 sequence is CASSSEHQPQHF. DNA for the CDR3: TGTGCCAGCAGCTCGGAGCATCAGCCCCAGCATTTT.

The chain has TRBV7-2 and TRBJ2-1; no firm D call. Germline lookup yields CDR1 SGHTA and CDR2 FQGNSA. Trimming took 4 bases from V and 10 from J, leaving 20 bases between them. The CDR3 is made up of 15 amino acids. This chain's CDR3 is CASSSYSRPRSEQFF. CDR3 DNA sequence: TGTGCCAGCAGCTCGTACTCGCGTCCCCGTTCCGAGCAGTTCTTC.

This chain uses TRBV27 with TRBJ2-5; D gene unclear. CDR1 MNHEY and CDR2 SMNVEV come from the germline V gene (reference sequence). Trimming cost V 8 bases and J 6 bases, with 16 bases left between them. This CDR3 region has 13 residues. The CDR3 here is CASGARHLQTQYF. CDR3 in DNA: TGTGCCAGCGGTGCTCGTCATCTTCAGACCCAGTACTTC.

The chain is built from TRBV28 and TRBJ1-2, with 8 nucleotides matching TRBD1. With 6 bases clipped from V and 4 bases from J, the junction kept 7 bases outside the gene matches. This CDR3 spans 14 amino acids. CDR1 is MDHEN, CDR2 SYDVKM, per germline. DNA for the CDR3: TGTGCCAGCAGGCTCAGGGGGCCCGCCTATGGCTACACCTTC. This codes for CASRLRGPAYGYTF.

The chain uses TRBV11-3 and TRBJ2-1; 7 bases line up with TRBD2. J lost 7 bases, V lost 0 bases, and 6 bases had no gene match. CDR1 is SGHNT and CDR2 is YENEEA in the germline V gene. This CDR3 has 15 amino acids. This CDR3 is CASSLDAGAWNEQFF. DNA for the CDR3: TGTGCCAGCAGCTTAGACGCGGGAGCTTGGAATGAGCAGTTCTTC. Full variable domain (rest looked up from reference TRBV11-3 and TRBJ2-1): EAGVVQSPRYKIIEKKQPVAFWCNPISGHNTLYWYLQNLGQGPELLIRYENEEAVDDSQLPKDRFSAERLKGVDSTLKIQPAELGDSAVYLCASSLDAGAWNEQFFGPGTRLTVL.

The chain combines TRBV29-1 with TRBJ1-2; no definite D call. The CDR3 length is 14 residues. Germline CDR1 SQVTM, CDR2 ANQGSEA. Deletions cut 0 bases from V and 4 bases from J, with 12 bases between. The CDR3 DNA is TGCAGCGTTGAAGATCCCAACACCTTCTATGGCTACACCTTC. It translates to CSVEDPNTFYGYTF. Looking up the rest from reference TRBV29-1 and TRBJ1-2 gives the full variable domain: SAVISQKPSRDICQRGTSLTIQCQVDSQVTMMFWYRQQPGQSLTLIATANQGSEATYESGFVIDKFPISRPNLTFSTLTVSNMSPEDSSIYLCSVEDPNTFYGYTFGSGTRLTVV.

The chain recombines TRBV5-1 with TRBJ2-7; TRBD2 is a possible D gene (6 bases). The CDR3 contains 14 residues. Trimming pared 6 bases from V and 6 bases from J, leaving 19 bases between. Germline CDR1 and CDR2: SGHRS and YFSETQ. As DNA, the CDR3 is TGCGCCAGCACCCGGGTCGGGAGAGGGCTCGAGCAGTACTTC. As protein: CASTRVGRGLEQYF.

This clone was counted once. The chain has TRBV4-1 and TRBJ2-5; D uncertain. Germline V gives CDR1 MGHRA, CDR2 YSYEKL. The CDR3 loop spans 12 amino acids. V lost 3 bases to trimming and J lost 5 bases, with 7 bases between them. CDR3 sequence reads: CASSQLQETQYF. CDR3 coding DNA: TGCGCCAGCAGCCAGCTTCAGGAGACCCAGTACTTC.

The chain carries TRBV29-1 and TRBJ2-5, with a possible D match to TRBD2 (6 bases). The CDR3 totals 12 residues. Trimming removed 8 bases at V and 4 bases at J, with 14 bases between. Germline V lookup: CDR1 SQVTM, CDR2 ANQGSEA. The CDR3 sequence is CSSRGWGETQYF. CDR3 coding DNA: TGCAGCTCACGGGGGTGGGGAGAGACCCAGTACTTC.

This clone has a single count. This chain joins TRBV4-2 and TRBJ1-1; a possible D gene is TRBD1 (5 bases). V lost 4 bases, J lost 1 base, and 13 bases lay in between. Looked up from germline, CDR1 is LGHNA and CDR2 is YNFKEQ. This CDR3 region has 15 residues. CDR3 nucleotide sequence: TGTGCCAGCAGCCCTTCAGGTCAGGGGAACACTGAAGCTTTCTTT. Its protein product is CASSPSGQGNTEAFF.

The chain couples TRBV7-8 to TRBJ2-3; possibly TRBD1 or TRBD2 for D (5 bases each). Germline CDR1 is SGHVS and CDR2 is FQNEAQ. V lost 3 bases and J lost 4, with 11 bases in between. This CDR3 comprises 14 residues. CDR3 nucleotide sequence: TGTGCCAGCAGCTTGGGGACGTATTCAGATACGCAGTATTTT. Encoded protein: CASSLGTYSDTQYF.

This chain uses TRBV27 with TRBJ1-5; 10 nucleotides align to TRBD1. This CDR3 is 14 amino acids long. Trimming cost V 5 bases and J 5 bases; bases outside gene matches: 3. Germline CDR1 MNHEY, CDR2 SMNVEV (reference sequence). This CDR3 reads CASSPDRGDQPQHF. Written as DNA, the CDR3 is TGTGCCAGCAGTCCGGACAGGGGGGATCAGCCCCAGCATTTT.

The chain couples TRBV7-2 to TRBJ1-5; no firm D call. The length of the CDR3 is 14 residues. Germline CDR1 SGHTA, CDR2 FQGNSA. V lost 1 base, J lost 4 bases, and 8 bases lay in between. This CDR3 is CASSLGHFNQPQHF. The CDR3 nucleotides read TGTGCCAGCAGCTTAGGACATTTTAATCAGCCCCAGCATTTT.

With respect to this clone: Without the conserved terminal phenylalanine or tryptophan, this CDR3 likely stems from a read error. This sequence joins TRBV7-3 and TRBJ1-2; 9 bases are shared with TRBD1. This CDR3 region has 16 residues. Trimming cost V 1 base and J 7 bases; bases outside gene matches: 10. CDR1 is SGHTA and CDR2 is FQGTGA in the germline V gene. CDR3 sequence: CASSLNGDRVKAGYTL. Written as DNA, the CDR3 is TGTGCCAGCAGCTTAAATGGGGACAGGGTTAAGGCTGGCTACACCCTC.

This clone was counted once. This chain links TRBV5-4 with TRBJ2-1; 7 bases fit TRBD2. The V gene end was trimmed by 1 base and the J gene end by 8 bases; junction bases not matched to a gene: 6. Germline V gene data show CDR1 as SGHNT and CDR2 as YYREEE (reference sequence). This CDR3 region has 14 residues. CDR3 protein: CASSLRLASYEQFF. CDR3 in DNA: TGTGCCAGCAGCTTGCGACTAGCTAGCTATGAGCAGTTCTTC.

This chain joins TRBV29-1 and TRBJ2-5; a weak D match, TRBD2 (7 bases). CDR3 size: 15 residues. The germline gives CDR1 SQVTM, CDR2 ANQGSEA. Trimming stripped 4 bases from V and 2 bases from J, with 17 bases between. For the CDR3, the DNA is TGCAGCGTTGCCCCTCGGACTAGGGGGCAAGAGACCCAGTACTTC. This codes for CSVAPRTRGQETQYF. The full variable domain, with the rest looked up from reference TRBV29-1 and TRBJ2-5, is SAVISQKPSRDICQRGTSLTIQCQVDSQVTMMFWYRQQPGQSLTLIATANQGSEATYESGFVIDKFPISRPNLTFSTLTVSNMSPEDSSIYLCSVAPRTRGQETQYFGPGTRLLVL.

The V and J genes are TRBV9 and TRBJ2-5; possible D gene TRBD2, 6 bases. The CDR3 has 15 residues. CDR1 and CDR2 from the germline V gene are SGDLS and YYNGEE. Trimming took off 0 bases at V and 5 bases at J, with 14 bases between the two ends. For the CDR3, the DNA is TGTGCCAGCAGCGTAGTCGGGGGTTCTCAGGAGACCCAGTACTTC. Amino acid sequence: CASSVVGGSQETQYF.

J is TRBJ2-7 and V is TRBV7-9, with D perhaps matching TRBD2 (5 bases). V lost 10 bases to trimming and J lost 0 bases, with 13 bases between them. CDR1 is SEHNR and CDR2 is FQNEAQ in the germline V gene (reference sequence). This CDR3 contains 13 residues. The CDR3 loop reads CAIEVRDSYEQYF. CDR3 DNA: TGTGCCATCGAGGTGAGGGACTCCTACGAGCAGTACTTC.

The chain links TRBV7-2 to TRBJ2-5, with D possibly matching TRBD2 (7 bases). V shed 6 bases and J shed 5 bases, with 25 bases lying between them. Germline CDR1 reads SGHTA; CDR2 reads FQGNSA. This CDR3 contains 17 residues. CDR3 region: CASSPLWGGGRAETQYF. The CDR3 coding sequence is TGTGCCAGCAGTCCTTTGTGGGGGGGCGGGAGAGCGGAGACCCAGTACTTC. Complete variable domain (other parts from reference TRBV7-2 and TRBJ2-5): GAGVSQSPSNKVTEKGKDVELRCDPISGHTALYWYRQSLGQGLEFLIYFQGNSAPDKSGLPSDRFSAERTGGSVSTLTIQRTQQEDSAVYLCASSPLWGGGRAETQYFGPGTRLLVL.